This record looks at one T cell receptor beta chain sequence and its context. The antigen remains undetermined. MiXCR was run by TCRdb on the 5' RACE reads, yielding one entry per CDR3 protein. The sample lists approximately 520,000 distinct CDR3 sequences, approximately 5% seen once, with around 3.6% in the top ten. The data originate from a study of CD8 T cells in ankylosing spondylitis. Notes on the study in general: In ankylosing spondylitis blood, a motif of seven or eight highly homologous TCR beta variants appeared characteristic. Disease-linked clones displayed a CD8+ phenotype and appeared relatively rarely in peripheral blood. Significant enrichment of disease-linked clones was reported in matched ankylosing spondylitis synovial fluid.

Germline CDR1 is SGHVS and CDR2 is FNYEAQ. V was clipped by 1 base and J by 6 bases, with 9 bases between them. The CDR3 is made up of 14 amino acids. This receptor was identified in a male donor with ankylosing spondylitis. Sequencing used blood, either unsorted or a sorted T cell fraction (not recorded which). This chain joins TRBV7-6 and TRBJ2-2; D gene uncertain. CDR3 nucleotide sequence: TGTGCCAGCAGCTTAGTCTTTTTCGCCGGGGAGCTGTTTTTT. Protein product: CASSLVFFAGELFF. Combining the CDR3 with reference TRBV7-6 and TRBJ2-2 gives the whole variable domain GAGVSQSPRYKVTKRGQDVALRCDPISGHVSLYWYRQALGQGPEFLTYFNYEAQQDKSGLPNDRFSAERPEGSISTLTIQRTEQRDSAMYRCASSLVFFAGELFFGEGSRLTVL.